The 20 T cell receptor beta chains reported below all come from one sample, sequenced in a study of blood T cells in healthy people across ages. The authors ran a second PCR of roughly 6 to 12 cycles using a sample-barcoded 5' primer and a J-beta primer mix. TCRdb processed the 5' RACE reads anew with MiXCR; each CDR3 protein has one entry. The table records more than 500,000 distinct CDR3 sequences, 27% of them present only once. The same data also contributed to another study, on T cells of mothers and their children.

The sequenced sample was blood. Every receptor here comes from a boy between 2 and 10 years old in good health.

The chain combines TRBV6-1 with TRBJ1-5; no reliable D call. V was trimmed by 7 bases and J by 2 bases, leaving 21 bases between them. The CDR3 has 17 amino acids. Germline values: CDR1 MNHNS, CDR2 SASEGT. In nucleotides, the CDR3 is TGTGCCAGCACCGTGGGGTTCGCCTCTGAGGGCAATCAGCCCCAGCATTTT. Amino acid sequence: CASTVGFASEGNQPQHF.

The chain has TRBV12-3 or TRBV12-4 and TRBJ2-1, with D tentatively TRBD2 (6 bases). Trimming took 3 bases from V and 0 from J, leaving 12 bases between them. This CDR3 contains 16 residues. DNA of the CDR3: TGTGCCAGCAGTTTCGGGGGTACAAGCTCCTACAATGAGCAGTTCTTC. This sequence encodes CASSFGGTSSYNEQFF.

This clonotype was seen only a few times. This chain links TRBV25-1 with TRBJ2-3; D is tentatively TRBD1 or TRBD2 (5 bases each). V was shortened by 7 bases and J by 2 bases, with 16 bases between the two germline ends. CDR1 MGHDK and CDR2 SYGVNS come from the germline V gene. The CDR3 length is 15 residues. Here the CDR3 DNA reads TGTGCCAGCACCATCTCGGGACGTTCCACAGATACGCAGTATTTT. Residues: CASTISGRSTDTQYF. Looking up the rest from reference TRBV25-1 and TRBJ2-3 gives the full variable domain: EADIYQTPRYLVIGTGKKITLECSQTMGHDKMYWYQQDPGMELHLIHYSYGVNSTEKGDLSSESTVSRIRTEHFPLTLESARPSHTSQYLCASTISGRSTDTQYFGPGTRLTVL.

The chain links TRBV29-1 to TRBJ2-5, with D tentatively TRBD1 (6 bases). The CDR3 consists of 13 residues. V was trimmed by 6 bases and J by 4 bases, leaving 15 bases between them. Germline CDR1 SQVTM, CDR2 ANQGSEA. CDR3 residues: CSVRKTGPETQYF. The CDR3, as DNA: TGCAGCGTCCGGAAGACAGGCCCAGAGACCCAGTACTTC.

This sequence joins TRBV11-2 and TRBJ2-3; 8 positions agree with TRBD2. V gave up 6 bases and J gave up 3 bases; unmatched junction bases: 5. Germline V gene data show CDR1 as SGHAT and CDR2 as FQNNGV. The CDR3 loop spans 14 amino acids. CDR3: CASRSGGPTDTQYF. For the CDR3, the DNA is TGTGCCAGCAGGTCGGGGGGGCCAACAGATACGCAGTATTTT.

The CDR3 nucleotides are TGCAGTGCTAGAGAGATGGGGGACGAGCAGTACTTC. Its protein is CSAREMGDEQYF. J is TRBJ2-7 and V is TRBV20-1; TRBD1 or TRBD2 may be the D gene (5 bases each). V was trimmed by 0 bases and J by 5 bases, leaving 8 bases between them. The CDR3 extends over 12 amino acids. The V gene's germline CDR1 is DFQATT and CDR2 SNEGSKA (reference sequence).

The CDR3 region is CSARDTDRGYEQYF. The CDR3 bases are TGCAGTGCTAGAGATACAGACAGGGGGTACGAGCAGTACTTC. The chain combines TRBV20-1 with TRBJ2-7; 9 bases are a match to TRBD1. Germline V gene lookup returns CDR1 DFQATT and CDR2 SNEGSKA (reference sequence). There are 14 residues in the CDR3. The J segment lost 4 bases and the V segment lost 0 bases, leaving 4 bases of the junction unmatched.

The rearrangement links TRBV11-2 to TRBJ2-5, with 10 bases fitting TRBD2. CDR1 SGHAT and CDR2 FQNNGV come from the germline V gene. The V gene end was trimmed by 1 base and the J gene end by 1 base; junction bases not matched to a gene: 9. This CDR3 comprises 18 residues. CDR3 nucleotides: TGTGCCAGCAGCTTAGTGTGGCTAGCGGGGGCCTCCCAAGAGACCCAGTACTTC. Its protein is CASSLVWLAGASQETQYF.

The CDR3 nucleotides are TGTGCCAGCAGTTTCTCCGGACTAGCGAATGAGCAGTTCTTC. Its protein product is CASSFSGLANEQFF. This rearrangement joins TRBV27 to TRBJ2-5; 9 nucleotides line up with TRBD2. The J call is doubtful: the DNA matches TRBJ2-1 better. The CDR3 is 14 amino acids. The germline CDR1 and CDR2 sequences are MNHEY and SMNVEV (reference sequence).

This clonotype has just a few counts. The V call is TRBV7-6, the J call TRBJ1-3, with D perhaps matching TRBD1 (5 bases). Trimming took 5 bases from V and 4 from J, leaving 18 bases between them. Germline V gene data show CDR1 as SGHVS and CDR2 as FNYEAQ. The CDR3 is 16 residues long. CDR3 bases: TGTGCCAGCAGCGAAGCCGGGGCCACGAACGGAAACACCATATATTTT. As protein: CASSEAGATNGNTIYF.

The CDR3 loop reads CATSDKTSAFAKNIQYF. The CDR3 DNA is TGTGCCACCAGTGATAAAACTAGCGCTTTCGCCAAAAACATTCAGTACTTC. The J gene is TRBJ2-4, the V gene TRBV24-1; 7 positions agree with TRBD2. The trim removed 3 bases at V and 1 base at J, leaving 8 bases unmatched. Germline CDR1 reads KGHDR; CDR2 reads SFDVKD. The length of the CDR3 is 17 residues.

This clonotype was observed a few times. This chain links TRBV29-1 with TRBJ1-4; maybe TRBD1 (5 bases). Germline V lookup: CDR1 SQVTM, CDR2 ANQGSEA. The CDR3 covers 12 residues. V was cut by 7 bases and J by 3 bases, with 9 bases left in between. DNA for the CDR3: TGCAGCGCCGGGACTCCTAATGAAAAACTGTTTTTT. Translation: CSAGTPNEKLFF.

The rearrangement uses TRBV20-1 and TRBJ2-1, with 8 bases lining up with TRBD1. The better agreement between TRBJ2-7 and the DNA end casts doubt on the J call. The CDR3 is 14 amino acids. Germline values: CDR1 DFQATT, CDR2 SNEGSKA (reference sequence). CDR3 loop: CSAFGQGNSYEQYF. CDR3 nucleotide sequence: TGCAGTGCCTTCGGACAGGGTAATTCCTACGAGCAGTACTTC.

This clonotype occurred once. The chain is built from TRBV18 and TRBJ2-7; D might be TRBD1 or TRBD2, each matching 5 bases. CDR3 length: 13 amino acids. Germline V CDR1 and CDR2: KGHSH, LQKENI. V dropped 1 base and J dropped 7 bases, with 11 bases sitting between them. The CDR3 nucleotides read TGTGCCAGCTCACCACTCCGGGACGGTGAGCAGTACTTC. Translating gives CASSPLRDGEQYF.

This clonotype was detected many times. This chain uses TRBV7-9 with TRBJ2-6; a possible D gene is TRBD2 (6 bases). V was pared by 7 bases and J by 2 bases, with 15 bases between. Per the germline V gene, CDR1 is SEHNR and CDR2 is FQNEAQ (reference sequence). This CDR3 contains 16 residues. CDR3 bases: TGTGCCAGCAAATTAGGAGGGGCCGCTGGGGCCAACGTCCTGACTTTC. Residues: CASKLGGAAGANVLTF.

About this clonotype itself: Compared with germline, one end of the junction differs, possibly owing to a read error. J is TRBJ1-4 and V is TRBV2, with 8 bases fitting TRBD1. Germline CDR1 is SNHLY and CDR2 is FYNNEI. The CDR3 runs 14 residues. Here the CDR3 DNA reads TGCGCCAGGGGGGGACAGGCGTTAAATGAAAAACTGTTTTTT. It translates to CARGGQALNEKLFF.

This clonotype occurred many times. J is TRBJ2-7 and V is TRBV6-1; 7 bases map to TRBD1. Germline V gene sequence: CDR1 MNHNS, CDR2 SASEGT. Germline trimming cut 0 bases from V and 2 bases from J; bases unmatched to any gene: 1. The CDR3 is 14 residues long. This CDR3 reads CASSEAGGPYEQYF. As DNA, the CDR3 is TGTGCCAGCAGTGAAGCAGGGGGCCCCTACGAGCAGTACTTC.

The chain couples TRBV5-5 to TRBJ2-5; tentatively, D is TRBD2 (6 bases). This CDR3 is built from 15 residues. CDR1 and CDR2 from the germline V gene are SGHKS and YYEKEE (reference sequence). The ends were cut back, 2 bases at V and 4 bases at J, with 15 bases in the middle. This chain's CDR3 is CASSLGLASTETQYF. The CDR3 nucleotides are TGTGCCAGCAGCTTAGGGCTAGCGTCGACAGAGACCCAGTACTTC.

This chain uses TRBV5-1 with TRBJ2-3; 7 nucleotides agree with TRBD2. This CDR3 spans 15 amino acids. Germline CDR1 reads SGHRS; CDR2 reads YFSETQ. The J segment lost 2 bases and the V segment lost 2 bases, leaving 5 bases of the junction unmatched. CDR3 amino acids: CASSFPGTNTDTQYF. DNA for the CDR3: TGCGCCAGCAGCTTCCCCGGGACTAACACAGATACGCAGTATTTT.

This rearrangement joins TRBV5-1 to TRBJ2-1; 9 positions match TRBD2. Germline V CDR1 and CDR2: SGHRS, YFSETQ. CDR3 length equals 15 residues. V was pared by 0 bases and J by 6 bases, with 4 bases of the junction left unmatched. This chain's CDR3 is CASSLVGGRANEQFF. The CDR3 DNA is TGCGCCAGCAGCTTGGTTGGCGGGAGGGCCAATGAGCAGTTCTTC.